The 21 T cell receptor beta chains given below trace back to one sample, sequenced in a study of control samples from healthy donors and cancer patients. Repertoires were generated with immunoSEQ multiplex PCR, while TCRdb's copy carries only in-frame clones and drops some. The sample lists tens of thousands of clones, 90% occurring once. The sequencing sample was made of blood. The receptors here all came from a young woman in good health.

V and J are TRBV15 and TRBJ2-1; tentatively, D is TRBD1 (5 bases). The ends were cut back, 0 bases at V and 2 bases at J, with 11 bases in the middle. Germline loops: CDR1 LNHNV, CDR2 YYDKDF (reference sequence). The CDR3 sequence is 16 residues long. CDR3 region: CATSRDTQGPYNEQFF. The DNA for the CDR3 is TGTGCCACCAGCAGAGATACCCAGGGCCCCTACAATGAGCAGTTCTTC.

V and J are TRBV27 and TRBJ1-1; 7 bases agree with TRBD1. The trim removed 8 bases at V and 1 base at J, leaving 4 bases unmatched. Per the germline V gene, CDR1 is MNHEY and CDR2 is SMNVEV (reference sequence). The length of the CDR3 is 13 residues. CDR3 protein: CASLQGQNTEAFF. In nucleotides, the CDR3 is TGTGCCAGCTTACAGGGGCAGAACACTGAAGCTTTCTTT.

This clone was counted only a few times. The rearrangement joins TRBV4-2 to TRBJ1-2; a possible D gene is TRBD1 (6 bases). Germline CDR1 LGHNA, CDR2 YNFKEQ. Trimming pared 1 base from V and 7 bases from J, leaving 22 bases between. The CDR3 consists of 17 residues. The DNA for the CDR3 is TGTGCCAGCAGCCAAGTCGCATCAGGGGCGGTCCCCGGTGGCTACACCTTC. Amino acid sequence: CASSQVASGAVPGGYTF.

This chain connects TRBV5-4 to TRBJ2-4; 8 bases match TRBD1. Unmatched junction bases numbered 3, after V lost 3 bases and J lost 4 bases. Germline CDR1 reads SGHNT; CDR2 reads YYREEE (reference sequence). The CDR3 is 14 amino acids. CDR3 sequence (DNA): TGTGCCAGCAGCTCGGGACAGGTGAAAAACATTCAGTACTTC. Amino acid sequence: CASSSGQVKNIQYF.

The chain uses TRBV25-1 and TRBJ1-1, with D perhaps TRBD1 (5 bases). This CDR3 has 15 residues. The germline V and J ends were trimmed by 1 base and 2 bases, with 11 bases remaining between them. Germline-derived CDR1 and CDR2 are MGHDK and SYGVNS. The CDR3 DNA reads TGTGCCAGCAGTGAATTCGGGCAGGGTAACACTGAAGCTTTCTTT. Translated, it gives CASSEFGQGNTEAFF.

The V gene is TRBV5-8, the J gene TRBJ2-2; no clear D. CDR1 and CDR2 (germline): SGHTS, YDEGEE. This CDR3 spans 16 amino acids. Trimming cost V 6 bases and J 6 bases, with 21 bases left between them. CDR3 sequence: CASTYGRKRAPGELFF. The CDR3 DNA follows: TGTGCCAGCACCTATGGACGGAAAAGGGCCCCCGGGGAGCTGTTTTTT.

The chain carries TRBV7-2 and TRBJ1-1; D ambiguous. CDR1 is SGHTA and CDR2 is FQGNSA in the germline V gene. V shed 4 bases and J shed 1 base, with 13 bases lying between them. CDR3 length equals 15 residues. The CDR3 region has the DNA TGTGCCAGCAGCTGGAGAGGACTCCAGAACACTGAAGCTTTCTTT. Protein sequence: CASSWRGLQNTEAFF.

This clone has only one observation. CDR3 bases: TGTGCCAGCAGCTCCCCCAGGGGAGATACGCAGTATTTT. It yields the protein CASSSPRGDTQYF. The chain has TRBV6-5 and TRBJ2-3; a weak D match, TRBD1 (6 bases). Germline V gene lookup returns CDR1 MNHEY and CDR2 SVGAGI. The CDR3 totals 13 residues. V lost 6 bases and J lost 5, with 12 bases in between.

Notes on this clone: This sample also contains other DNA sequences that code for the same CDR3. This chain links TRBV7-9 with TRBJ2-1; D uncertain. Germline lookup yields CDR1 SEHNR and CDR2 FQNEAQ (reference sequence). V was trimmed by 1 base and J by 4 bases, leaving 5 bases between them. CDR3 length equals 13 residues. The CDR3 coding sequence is TGTGCCAGCAGCTTAGGCTCATACAATGAGCAGTTCTTC. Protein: CASSLGSYNEQFF.

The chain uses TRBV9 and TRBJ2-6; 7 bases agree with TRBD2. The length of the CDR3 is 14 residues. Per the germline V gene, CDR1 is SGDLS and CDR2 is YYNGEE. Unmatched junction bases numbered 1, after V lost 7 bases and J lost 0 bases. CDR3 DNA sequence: TGTGCCAGCGGGAGGGGCTCTGGGGCCAACGTCCTGACTTTC. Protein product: CASGRGSGANVLTF.

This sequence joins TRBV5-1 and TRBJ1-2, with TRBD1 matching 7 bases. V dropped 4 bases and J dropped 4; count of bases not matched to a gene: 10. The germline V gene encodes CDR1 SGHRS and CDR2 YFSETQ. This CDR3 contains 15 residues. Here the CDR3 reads CASSLQGPGGYGYTF. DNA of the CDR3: TGCGCCAGCAGCCTGCAAGGGCCAGGGGGCTATGGCTACACCTTC.

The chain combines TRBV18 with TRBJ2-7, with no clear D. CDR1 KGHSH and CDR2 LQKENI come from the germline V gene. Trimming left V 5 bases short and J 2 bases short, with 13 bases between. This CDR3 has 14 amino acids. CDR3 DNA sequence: TGTGCCAGCTCAACACGTCCCGGAACCTACGAGCAGTACTTC. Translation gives CASSTRPGTYEQYF.

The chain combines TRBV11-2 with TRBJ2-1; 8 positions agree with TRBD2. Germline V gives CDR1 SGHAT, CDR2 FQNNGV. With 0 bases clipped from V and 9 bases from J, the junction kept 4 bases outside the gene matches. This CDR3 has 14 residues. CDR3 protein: CASSLDLGRGEQFF. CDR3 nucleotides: TGTGCCAGCAGCTTAGATCTCGGGAGGGGTGAGCAGTTCTTC.

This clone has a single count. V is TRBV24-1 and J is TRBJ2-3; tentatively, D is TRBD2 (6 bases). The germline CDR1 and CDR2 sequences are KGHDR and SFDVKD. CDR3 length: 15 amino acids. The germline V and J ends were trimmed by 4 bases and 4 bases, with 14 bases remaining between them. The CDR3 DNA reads TGTGCCACCAGTGACCCAGGGACTGGCCCAGATACGCAGTATTTT. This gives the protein CATSDPGTGPDTQYF.

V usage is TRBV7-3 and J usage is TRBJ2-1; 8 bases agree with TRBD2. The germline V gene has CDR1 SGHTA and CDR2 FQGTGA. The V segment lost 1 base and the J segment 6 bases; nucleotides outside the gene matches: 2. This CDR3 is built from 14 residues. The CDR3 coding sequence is TGTGCCAGCAGCTTAATGGCGGGGGGCAATGAGCAGTTCTTC. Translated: CASSLMAGGNEQFF.

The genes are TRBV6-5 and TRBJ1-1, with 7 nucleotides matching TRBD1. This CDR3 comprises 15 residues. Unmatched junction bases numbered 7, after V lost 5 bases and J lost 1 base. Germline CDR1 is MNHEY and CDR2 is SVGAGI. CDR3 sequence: CASSRSRQGNTEAFF. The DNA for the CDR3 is TGTGCCAGCAGTCGGTCCAGACAGGGGAACACTGAAGCTTTCTTT.

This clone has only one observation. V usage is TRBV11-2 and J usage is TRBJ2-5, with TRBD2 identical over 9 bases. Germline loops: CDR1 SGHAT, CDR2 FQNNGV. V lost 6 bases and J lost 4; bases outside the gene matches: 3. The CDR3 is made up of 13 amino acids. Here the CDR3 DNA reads TGTGCCAGCAGAAGCGGGGGGTCAGAGACCCAGTACTTC. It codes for CASRSGGSETQYF.

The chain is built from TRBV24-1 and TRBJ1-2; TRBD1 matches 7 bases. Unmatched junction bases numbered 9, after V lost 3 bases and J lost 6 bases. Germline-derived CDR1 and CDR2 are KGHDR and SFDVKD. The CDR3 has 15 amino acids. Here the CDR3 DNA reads TGTGCCACCAGTGATGACAGGGCTTTGGTCGATGGCTACACCTTC. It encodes CATSDDRALVDGYTF.

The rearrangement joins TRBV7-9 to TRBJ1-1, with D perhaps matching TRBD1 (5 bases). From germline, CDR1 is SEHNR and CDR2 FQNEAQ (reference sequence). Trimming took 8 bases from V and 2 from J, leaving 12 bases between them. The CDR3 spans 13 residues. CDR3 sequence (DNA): TGTGCCAGCGCGCTAGACAGTAACACTGAAGCTTTCTTT. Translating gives CASALDSNTEAFF.

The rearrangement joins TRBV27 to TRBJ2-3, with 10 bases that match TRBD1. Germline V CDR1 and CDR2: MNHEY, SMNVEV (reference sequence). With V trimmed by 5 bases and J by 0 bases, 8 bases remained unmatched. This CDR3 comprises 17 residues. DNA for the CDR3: TGTGCCAGCAGTATCCCACGACAGGGGGCTAGCACAGATACGCAGTATTTT. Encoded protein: CASSIPRQGASTDTQYF.

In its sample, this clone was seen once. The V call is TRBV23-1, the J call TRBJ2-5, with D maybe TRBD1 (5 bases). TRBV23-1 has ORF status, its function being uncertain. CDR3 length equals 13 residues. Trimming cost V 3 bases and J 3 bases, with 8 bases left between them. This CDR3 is CASSQPGKETQYF. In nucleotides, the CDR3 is TGCGCCAGCAGTCAGCCAGGGAAAGAGACCCAGTACTTC.